The present TCR beta chain was sequenced within a study of T-cell reconstitution after alpha-beta-depleted transplantation in children. CDR1 is MNHEY and CDR2 is SVGEGT in the germline V gene. The germline V and J ends were trimmed by 0 bases and 5 bases, with 8 bases remaining between them. The CDR3 length is 13 residues. TCRbeta library construction was performed incorporating unique molecular identifiers. MiXCR was run by TCRdb on the PCR reads, yielding one entry per CDR3 protein. The table shows about 360,000 distinct CDR3 sequences, with about an eighth occurring only once. This clonotype was found once.

This chain uses TRBV6-2 or TRBV6-3 with TRBJ2-7; D unclear. The TCR comes from a human donor who donated a stem cell graft to a child with Fanconi anemia. The sample here was PBMCs, taken from the stem cell graft. This chain's CDR3 is CASSYSGNDEQYF. The CDR3 nucleotides read TGTGCCAGCAGTTACTCAGGGAACGACGAGCAGTACTTC.